This TCR beta chain was captured in a study of identical twins. The CDR3 sequence is 14 residues long. The germline V gene encodes CDR1 DFQATT and CDR2 SNEGSKA (reference sequence). V dropped 3 bases and J dropped 1; count of bases not matched to a gene: 3. TCRdb redid the calling of the 5' RACE reads with MiXCR, one entry per CDR3 protein. The sample holds some 500,000 distinct CDR3 sequences, 20% to 25% seen once. This sample also appeared in a second study, on T cells expressing NK-cell markers.

The sample consisted of CD4+ T cells sorted from blood. V is TRBV20-1 and J is TRBJ1-1; 9 bases are shared with TRBD1. The source is a woman aged 18-29 years in good health. This CDR3 reads CSASKQGANTEAFF. The CDR3 coding sequence is TGCAGTGCTAGTAAACAGGGGGCGAACACTGAAGCTTTCTTT.